This is a list of T cell receptor beta chains from one sample in a study of shared clonotypes between healthy human individuals. Here immunoSEQ multiplex PCR was the method, and the copy in TCRdb shows in-frame clones only, minus some. The table has about 2,200,000 clones, more than 85% seen once. Sequencing was done on a sample of naive CD8+ T cells from PBMCs. These receptors all come from a young man in good health. Some clones in this sample may be carry-over from other donors' samples. The CDR3 runs from the conserved cysteine through the conserved F or W. A D gene is named only where the DNA matches it firmly. Clone size appears in some rows only: once, few, many, or a class for an expanded clone.

TRBJ2-5	TRBV5-6	once	-	TGTGCCAGCAGCTTGGGGGGGCTCGAGAAGACCCAGTACTTC	CASSLGGLEKTQYF
TRBJ2-1	TRBV2	-	TRBD2	TGTGCCAGCAGTGTCGCTAGCGGGAGGGTGAGCTCCTACAATGAGCAGTTCTTC	CASSVASGRVSSYNEQFF
TRBJ2-7	TRBV27	-	TRBD2	TGTGCCAGCAGTTTGCTCGGGACTAGCGGGACGGCGGGATACGAGCAGTACTTC	CASSLLGTSGTAGYEQYF
TRBJ2-1	TRBV19	-	TRBD2	TGTGCCAGTACCTCTCCGGGACTAGCGGGAGTGAGTGAGCAGTTCTTC	CASTSPGLAGVSEQFF
TRBJ2-3	TRBV25-1	once	-	TGTGCCAGCAGTGAAAGCGGCAGGGGAGCCACAGATACGCAGTATTTT	CASSESGRGATDTQYF
TRBJ2-2	TRBV9	-	-	TGTGCCAGCAGCGTAGGGGACTCCACCGGGGAGCTGTTTTTT	CASSVGDSTGELFF
TRBJ2-3	TRBV6-5	-	-	TGTGCCAGCAGTTACTCTCATGGCTTCACAGATACGCAGTATTTT	CASSYSHGFTDTQYF
TRBJ2-2	TRBV5-6	-	-	TGTGCCAGCAGCTTGGTGGTCGGCGGCGGGGAGCTGTTTTTT	CASSLVVGGGELFF
TRBJ2-7	TRBV27	-	-	TGTGCCAGCAGTTTAGACCTCTCCTACGAGCAGTACTTC	CASSLDLSYEQYF
TRBJ2-7	TRBV10-3	-	-	TGTGCCATCAGTGACCCGGGGAGCTCCTACGAGCAGTACTTC	CAISDPGSSYEQYF
TRBJ1-5	TRBV16	-	-	TGTGCCAGCAGCCAATTAAGACTCCCGAATGGCAATCAGCCCCAGCATTTT	CASSQLRLPNGNQPQHF
TRBJ2-1	TRBV4-1	-	-	TGCGCCAGCAGCCAAGATAGGATTGAGCAGTTCTTC	CASSQDRIEQFF
TRBJ2-1	TRBV27	once	TRBD2	TGTGCCAGCAGCATAACCCAAAGACTAGCGAACAATGAGCAGTTCTTC	CASSITQRLANNEQFF
TRBJ1-1	TRBV28	-	-	TGTGCCAGCAGTTTACTCGTGGGCAGCCTGAACACTGAAGCTTTCTTT	CASSLLVGSLNTEAFF
TRBJ2-7	TRBV6-5	-	-	TGTGCCAGCAGTTACTTTGGGACAAACCCCTACGAGCAGTACTTC	CASSYFGTNPYEQYF
TRBJ2-7	TRBV28	once	TRBD1	TGTGCCAGCAGTCCACGGACAGGCCCCTACGAGCAGTACTTC	CASSPRTGPYEQYF